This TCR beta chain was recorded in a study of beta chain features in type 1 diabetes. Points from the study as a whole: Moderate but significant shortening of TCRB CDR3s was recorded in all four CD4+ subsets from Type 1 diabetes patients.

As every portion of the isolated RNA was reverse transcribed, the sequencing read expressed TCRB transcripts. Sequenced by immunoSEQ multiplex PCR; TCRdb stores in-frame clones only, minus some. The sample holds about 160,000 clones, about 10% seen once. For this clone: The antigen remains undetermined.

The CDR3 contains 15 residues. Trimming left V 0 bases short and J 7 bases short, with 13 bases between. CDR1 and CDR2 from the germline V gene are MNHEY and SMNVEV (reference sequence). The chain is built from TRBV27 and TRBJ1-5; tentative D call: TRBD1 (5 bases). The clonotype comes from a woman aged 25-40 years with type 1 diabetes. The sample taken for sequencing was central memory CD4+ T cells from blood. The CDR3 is CASSLSLRGGQPQHF. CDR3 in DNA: TGTGCCAGCAGTTTATCGCTGAGGGGAGGACAGCCCCAGCATTTT.